This is a list of T cell receptor beta chains from one sample in a study of preoperative IRX-2 immunotherapy in early breast cancer. The method was immunoSEQ multiplex PCR; TCRdb's version includes in-frame clones alone and lacks a portion of them. The sample has around 95,000 clones, 80% to 90% seen once; the top ten hold approximately 2%. The specimen comprised tumor tissue, sampled after IRX-2 immunotherapy. The receptors shown here come from a human donor with breast cancer. Each CDR3 is given with its conserved first and last residue. Fields, in order: D gene, clone size, J gene, V gene, CDR3 DNA, CDR3 protein. D genes are given only for firm matches. A clone size is listed for some rows: how often the clone was seen (once, few, many), or a class if it is expanded.

NA	NA	TRBJ1-5	TRBV14	TGTGCCAGCAGCCAAGGAGGGGCGGATCAGCCCCAGCATTTT	CASSQGGADQPQHF
NA	once	TRBJ1-1	TRBV18	TGTGCCAGCTCACCACCAGGGAGGTTAAACACTGAAGCTTTCTTT	CASSPPGRLNTEAFF
NA	NA	TRBJ2-1	TRBV7-7	TGTGCCAGCAGCTCCAACAGGGCCCCCTACAATGAGCAGTTCTTC	CASSSNRAPYNEQFF
TRBD1	once	TRBJ1-4	TRBV6-4	TGTGCCAGCAGTTCTAGGGGACAGGGGGGTGAAAAACTGTTTTTT	CASSSRGQGGEKLFF
NA	NA	TRBJ1-5	TRBV30	TGTGCCTGGAGTGTTGCACTGACCTCAGGAGTATGGGGGCCCCAGCATTTT	CAWSVALTSGVWGPQHF
NA	NA	TRBJ2-6	TRBV12-5	TGTGCCACCGCCTACTCTGGGGCCAACGTCCTGACTTTC	CATAYSGANVLTF
NA	NA	TRBJ2-7	TRBV15	TGTGCCACCAGCAGCGTCCCAGAGGACTACGAGCAGTACTTC	CATSSVPEDYEQYF
NA	few	TRBJ1-2	TRBV6-8	TGTGCCAGCAGTTACTCGACCAGGGCTGACTACACCTTC	CASSYSTRADYTF
NA	NA	TRBJ2-7	TRBV11-3	TGTGCCAGCAGCCTAGGAGGAACCTCCTACGAGCAGTACTTC	CASSLGGTSYEQYF
TRBD2	NA	TRBJ2-1	TRBV5-1	TGCGCCAGCAGTGTTCTAGCGGGATCCTACAATGAGCAGTTCTTC	CASSVLAGSYNEQFF
NA	NA	TRBJ2-7	TRBV30	TGTGCCTGGAGTCCCCCGTTGTTTCAGGTAAACGAGCAGTACTTC	CAWSPPLFQVNEQYF
NA	NA	TRBJ2-1	TRBV6-8	TGTGCCAGCAGTGGGACACTAAGCTCCTACAATGAGCAGTTCTTC	CASSGTLSSYNEQFF
NA	NA	TRBJ2-1	TRBV5-4	TGTGCCAGCAGCTTGGGCTTAGGGGCCTACAATGAGCAGTTCTTC	CASSLGLGAYNEQFF
NA	once	TRBJ1-2	TRBV29-1	TGCAGCGCAACAACTGCAGCGTACGGCTACACCTTC	CSATTAAYGYTF
TRBD1	NA	TRBJ1-5	TRBV28	TGTGCCAGCAGTTTTTATCCCACAGGGGGCGGTCAGCCCCAGCATTTT	CASSFYPTGGGQPQHF
TRBD1	NA	TRBJ1-1	TRBV28	TGTGCCAGCAGTACCGGACAGGGACCGAACACTGAAGCTTTCTTT	CASSTGQGPNTEAFF
TRBD2	NA	TRBJ2-2	TRBV28	TGTGCCAGCAACGGGGGGGGCGCGTCCGCCGGGGAGCTGTTTTTT	CASNGGGASAGELFF
NA	NA	TRBJ2-7	TRBV6-8	TGTGCCAGCAAGCGGACTCAGGCCTACGAGCAGTACTTC	CASKRTQAYEQYF
NA	NA	TRBJ2-7	TRBV28	TGTGCCAGCAGTAGAACCGGGACAAAGGCCTACGAGCAGTACTTC	CASSRTGTKAYEQYF
TRBD1	NA	TRBJ2-1	TRBV5-1	TGCGCCAGCAGCTTGGTGGTTACAGGGGGCAAGAATGAGCAGTTCTTC	CASSLVVTGGKNEQFF
NA	NA	TRBJ2-2	TRBV6-8	TGTGCCAGCAGTTACGGCCCTCGGGGAAACGGGGAGCTGTTTTTT	CASSYGPRGNGELFF
NA	NA	TRBJ2-7	TRBV28	TGTGCCTCATGCGAGGGTGGTCCCTACGAGCAGTACTTC	CASCEGGPYEQYF
NA	NA	TRBJ2-7	TRBV30	TGTGCCTGGATGGGAATTTGGCAAGCGGACGAGCAGTACTTC	CAWMGIWQADEQYF